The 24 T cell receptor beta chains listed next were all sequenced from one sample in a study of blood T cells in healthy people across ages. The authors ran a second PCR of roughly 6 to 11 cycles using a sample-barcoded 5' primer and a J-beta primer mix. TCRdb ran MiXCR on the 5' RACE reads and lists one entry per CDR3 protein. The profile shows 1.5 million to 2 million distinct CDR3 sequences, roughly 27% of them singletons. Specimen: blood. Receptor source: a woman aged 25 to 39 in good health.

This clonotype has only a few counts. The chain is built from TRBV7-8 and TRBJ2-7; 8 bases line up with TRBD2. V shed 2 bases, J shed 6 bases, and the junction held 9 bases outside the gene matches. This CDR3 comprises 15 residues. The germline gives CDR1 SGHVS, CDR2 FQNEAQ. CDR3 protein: CASSLSGAGESEQYF. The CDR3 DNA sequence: TGTGCCAGCAGCTTAAGTGGAGCGGGAGAATCCGAGCAGTACTTC. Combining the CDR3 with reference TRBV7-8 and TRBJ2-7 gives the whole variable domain GAGVSQSPRYKVAKRGQDVALRCDPISGHVSLFWYQQALGQGPEFLTYFQNEAQLDKSGLPSDRFFAERPEGSVSTLKIQRTQQEDSAVYLCASSLSGAGESEQYFGPGTRLTVT.

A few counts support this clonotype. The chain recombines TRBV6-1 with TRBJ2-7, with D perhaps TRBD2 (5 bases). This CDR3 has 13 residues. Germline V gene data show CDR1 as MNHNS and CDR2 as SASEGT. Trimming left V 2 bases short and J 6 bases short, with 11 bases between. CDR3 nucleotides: TGTGCCAGCAGTGAAAATGGACTCGCCGAGCAGTACTTC. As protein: CASSENGLAEQYF.

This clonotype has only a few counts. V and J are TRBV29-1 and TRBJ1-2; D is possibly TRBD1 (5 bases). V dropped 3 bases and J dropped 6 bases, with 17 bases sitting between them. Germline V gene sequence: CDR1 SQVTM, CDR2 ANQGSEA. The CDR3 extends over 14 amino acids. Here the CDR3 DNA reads TGCAGCGTTGATAAGGGACGGGGAAGAGATGGCTACACCTTC. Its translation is CSVDKGRGRDGYTF. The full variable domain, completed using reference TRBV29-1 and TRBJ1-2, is SAVISQKPSRDICQRGTSLTIQCQVDSQVTMMFWYRQQPGQSLTLIATANQGSEATYESGFVIDKFPISRPNLTFSTLTVSNMSPEDSSIYLCSVDKGRGRDGYTFGSGTRLTVV.

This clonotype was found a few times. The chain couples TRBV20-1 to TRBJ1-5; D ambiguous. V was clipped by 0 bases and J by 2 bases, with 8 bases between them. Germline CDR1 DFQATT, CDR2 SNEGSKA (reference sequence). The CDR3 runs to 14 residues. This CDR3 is CSARDFGGNQPQHF. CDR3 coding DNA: TGCAGTGCTAGAGATTTCGGAGGCAATCAGCCCCAGCATTTT.

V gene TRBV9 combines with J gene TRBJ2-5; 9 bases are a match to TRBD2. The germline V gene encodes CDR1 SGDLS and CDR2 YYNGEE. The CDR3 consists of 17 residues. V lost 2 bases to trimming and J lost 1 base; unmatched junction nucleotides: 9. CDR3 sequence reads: CASSVLGASGTQETQYF. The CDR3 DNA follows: TGTGCCAGCAGCGTCTTAGGGGCTAGCGGGACCCAAGAGACCCAGTACTTC.

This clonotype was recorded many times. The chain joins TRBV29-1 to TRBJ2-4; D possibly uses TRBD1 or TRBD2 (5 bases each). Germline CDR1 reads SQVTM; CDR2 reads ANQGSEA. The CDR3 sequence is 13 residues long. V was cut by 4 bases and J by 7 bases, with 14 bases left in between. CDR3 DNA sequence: TGCAGCGTTGTTGGTCAGGGCGGGAACATTCAGTACTTC. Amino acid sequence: CSVVGQGGNIQYF.

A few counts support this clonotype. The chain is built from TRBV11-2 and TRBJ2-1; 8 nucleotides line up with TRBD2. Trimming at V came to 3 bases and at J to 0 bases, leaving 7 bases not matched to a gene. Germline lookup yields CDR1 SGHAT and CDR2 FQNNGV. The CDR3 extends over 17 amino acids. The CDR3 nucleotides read TGTGCCAGCAGCTTCCGTCTACTAGCGGACTCCTACAATGAGCAGTTCTTC. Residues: CASSFRLLADSYNEQFF. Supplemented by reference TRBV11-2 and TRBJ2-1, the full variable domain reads EAGVAQSPRYKIIEKRQSVAFWCNPISGHATLYWYQQILGQGPKLLIQFQNNGVVDDSQLPKDRFSAERLKGVDSTLKIQPAKLEDSAVYLCASSFRLLADSYNEQFFGPGTRLTVL.

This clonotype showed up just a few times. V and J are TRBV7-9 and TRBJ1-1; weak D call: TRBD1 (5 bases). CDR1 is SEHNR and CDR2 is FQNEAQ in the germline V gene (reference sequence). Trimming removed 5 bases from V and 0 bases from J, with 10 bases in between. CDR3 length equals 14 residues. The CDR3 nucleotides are TGTGCCAGCAGCCCGGGGACGATGAACACTGAAGCTTTCTTT. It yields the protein CASSPGTMNTEAFF.

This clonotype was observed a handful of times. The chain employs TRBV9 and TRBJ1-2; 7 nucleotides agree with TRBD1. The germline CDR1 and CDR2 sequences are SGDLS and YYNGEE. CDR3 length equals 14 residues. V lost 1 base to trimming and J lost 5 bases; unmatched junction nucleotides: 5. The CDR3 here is CASSVKAGGYGYTF. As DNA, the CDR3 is TGTGCCAGCAGCGTAAAGGCAGGGGGGTATGGCTACACCTTC.

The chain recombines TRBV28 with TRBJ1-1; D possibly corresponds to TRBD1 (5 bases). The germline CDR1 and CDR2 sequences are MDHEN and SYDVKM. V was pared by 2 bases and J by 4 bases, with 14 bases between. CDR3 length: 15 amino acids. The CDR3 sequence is CASSLGGVLRTEAFF. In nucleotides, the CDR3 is TGTGCCAGCAGTTTAGGGGGGGTCCTTCGCACTGAAGCTTTCTTT.

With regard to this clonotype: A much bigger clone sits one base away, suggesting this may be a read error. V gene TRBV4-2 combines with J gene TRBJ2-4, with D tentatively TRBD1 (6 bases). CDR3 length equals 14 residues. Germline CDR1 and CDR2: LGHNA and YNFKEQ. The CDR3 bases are TGTGCCAGCAGCCAAGGGTTGGGGGCGGACGAGCAGGACTTC. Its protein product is CASSQGLGADEQDF.

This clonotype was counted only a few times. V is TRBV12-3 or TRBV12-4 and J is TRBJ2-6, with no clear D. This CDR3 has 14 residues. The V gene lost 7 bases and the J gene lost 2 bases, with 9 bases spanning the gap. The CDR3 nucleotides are TGTGCCAGCACCCCCGGAACTGGGGCCAACGTCCTGACTTTC. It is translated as CASTPGTGANVLTF.

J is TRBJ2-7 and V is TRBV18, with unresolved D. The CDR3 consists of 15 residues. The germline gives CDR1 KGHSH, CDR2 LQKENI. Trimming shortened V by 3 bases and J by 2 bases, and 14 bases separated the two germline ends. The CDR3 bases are TGTGCCAGCTCACCGACCGGTGGCAGAACCTACGAGCAGTACTTC. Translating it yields CASSPTGGRTYEQYF.

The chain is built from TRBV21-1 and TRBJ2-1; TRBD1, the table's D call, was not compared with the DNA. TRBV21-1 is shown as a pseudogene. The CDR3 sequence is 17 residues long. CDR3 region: CASSSWSRGRWGNEQFF. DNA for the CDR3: TGTGCCAGCAGCAGTTGGAGCAGGGGGCGCTGGGGGAATGAGCAGTTCTTC.

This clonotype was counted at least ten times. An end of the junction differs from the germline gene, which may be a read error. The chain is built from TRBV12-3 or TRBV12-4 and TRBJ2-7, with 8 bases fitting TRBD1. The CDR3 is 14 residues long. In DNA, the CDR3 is TGTGCCGGCAGTTTAACCCGACAGGGGCACGAGCAGTACTTC. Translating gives CAGSLTRQGHEQYF.

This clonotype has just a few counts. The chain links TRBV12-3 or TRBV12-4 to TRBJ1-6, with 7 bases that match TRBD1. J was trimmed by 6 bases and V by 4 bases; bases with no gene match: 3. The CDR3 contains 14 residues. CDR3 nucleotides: TGTGCCAGCAGTTCAAGGGGGCTTAATTCACCCCTCCACTTT. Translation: CASSSRGLNSPLHF.

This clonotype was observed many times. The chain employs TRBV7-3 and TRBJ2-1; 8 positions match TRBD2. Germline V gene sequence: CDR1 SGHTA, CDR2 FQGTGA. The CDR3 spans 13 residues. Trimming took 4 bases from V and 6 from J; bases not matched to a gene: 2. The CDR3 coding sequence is TGTGCCAGCAGCTCAAGCGGGGGCAATGAGCAGTTCTTC. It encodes CASSSSGGNEQFF.

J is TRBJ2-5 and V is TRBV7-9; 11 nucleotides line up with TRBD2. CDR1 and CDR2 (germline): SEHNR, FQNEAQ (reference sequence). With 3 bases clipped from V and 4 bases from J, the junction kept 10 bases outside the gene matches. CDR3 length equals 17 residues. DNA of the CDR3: TGTGCCAGCAGCTTGGGTACTAGCGGGGGCCCTAGAGAGACCCAGTACTTC. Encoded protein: CASSLGTSGGPRETQYF.

Written as DNA, the CDR3 is TGCAGTGCTAACCCCCTGCGAGGCTACGAGCAGTACTTC. Translation: CSANPLRGYEQYF. This sequence joins TRBV20-1 and TRBJ2-7; D is unclear. The V end lost 4 bases, the J end lost 3 bases, and 13 bases lay between the germline ends. Germline V gene data show CDR1 as DFQATT and CDR2 as SNEGSKA (reference sequence). The CDR3 is 13 residues long.

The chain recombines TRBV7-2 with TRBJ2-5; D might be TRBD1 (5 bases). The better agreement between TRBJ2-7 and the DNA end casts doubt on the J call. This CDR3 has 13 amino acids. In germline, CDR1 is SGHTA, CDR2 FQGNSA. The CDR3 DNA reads TGTGCCAGCAGCGCCAGACAGACCTACGAGCAGTACTTC. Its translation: CASSARQTYEQYF.

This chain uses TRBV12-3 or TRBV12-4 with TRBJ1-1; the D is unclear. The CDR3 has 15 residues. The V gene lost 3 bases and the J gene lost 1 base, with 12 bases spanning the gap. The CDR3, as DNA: TGTGCCAGCAGTTTTTTGGCGGGCAGGAACACTGAAGCTTTCTTT. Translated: CASSFLAGRNTEAFF.

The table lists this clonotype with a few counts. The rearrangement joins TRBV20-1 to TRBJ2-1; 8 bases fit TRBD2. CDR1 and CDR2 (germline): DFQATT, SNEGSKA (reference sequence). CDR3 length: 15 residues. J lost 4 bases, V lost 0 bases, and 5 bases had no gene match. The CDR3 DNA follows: TGCAGTGCTAGAGATGCGGGGGGCCCTTACAATGAGCAGTTCTTC. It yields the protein CSARDAGGPYNEQFF.

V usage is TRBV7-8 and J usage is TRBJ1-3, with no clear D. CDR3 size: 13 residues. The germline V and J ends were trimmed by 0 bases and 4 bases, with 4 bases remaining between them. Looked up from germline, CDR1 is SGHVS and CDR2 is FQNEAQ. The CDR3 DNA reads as TGTGCCAGCAGCTTAGCGATCGGAAACACCATATATTTT. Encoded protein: CASSLAIGNTIYF.

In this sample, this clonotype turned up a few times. The CDR3 DNA reads TGTGCCAGCAGTCCCGTCGGACAGGGAAGGAATGGCTACACCTTC. Translation gives CASSPVGQGRNGYTF. V gene TRBV6-6 combines with J gene TRBJ1-2, with 8 bases matching TRBD1. The trim removed 5 bases at V and 6 bases at J, leaving 11 bases unmatched. Looked up from germline, CDR1 is MNHNY and CDR2 is SVGAGI (reference sequence). CDR3 length: 15 residues.